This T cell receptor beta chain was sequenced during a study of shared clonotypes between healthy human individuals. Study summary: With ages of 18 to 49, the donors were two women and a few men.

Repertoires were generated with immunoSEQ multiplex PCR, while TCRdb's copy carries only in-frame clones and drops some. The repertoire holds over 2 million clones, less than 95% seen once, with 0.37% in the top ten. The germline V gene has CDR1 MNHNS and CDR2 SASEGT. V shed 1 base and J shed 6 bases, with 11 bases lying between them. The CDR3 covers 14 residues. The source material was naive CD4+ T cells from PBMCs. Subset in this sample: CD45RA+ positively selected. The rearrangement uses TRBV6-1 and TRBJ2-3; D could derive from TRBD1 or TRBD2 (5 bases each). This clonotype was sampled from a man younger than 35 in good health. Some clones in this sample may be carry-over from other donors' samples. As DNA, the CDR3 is TGTGCCAGCAGTGAAGGGGGCCCGGGGGATACGCAGTATTTT. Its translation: CASSEGGPGDTQYF.